Here is one T cell receptor (beta chain) with its context. This sample was included in a study of Ad26.COV2.S vaccination and SARS-CoV-2 variants. CDR1 is LGHDT, CDR2 YNNKEL, per germline (reference sequence). The CDR3 has 16 amino acids. The germline V and J ends were trimmed by 2 bases and 3 bases, with 15 bases remaining between them. Libraries were prepared by immunoSEQ multiplex PCR; TCRdb keeps only in-frame clonotypes and omits some of them. The table includes around 340,000 clones, roughly 90% detected once. As for treatment: around 19 received Ad26.COV2.S at low or high dose, single or two shots; roughly five received placebo; per-sample allocation not given. Sampling took place 63 days after the first vaccine or placebo injection.

The chain employs TRBV3-1 (or the pseudogene TRBV3-2) and TRBJ2-3, with D possibly TRBD1 on 5 matching bases. The receptor's source is a person between 18 and 60 years old who received the Ad26.COV2.S COVID-19 vaccine or a placebo. Sample: peripheral blood, taken in a trial of Ad26.COV2.S vaccine versus placebo. The CDR3 reads CASSQKGWGQTDTQYF. The DNA of the CDR3 is TGTGCCAGCAGCCAAAAGGGGTGGGGTCAGACAGATACGCAGTATTTT.